The 22 T cell receptor beta chains below come from one sample, sequenced in a study of blood T cell repertoires in COVID-19. Method: immunoSEQ multiplex PCR; TCRdb's copy keeps in-frame clones and lacks some. The data contain some 110,000 clones, around 87% of them singletons. The specimen was peripheral blood. The receptors stem from a man in his fifties or sixties with acute or convalescent COVID-19.

The chain carries TRBV14 and TRBJ2-7, with D possibly being TRBD1 (5 bases). This CDR3 has 16 amino acids. Trimming removed 1 base at V and 3 bases at J, with 16 bases between. Germline V gene lookup returns CDR1 SGHDN and CDR2 FVKESK. CDR3 in DNA: TGTGCCAGCAGCCAAGGTGGGGCCCGAGGTTACTACGAGCAGTACTTC. It codes for CASSQGGARGYYEQYF.

This clone was counted a few times. The V call is TRBV5-1, the J call TRBJ2-7; TRBD1 matches at 7 bases. The CDR3 totals 14 residues. V was pared by 3 bases and J by 5 bases, with 8 bases of the junction left unmatched. Germline values: CDR1 SGHRS, CDR2 YFSETQ. The CDR3 bases are TGCGCCAGCAGCTCCCAGACAGGGCCCCACGAGCAGTACTTC. Translated, it gives CASSSQTGPHEQYF.

The chain recombines TRBV18 with TRBJ1-1, with D possibly being TRBD1 (5 bases). The CDR3 has 13 residues. CDR1 and CDR2 from the germline V gene are KGHSH and LQKENI. Trimming shortened V by 8 bases and J by 5 bases, and 15 bases separated the two germline ends. The CDR3 DNA reads as TGTGCCAGCGCCGGGGGGGTTGAAACTGAAGCTTTCTTT. Its protein is CASAGGVETEAFF.

The rearrangement uses TRBV9 and TRBJ2-1; D is unclear. The germline V and J ends were trimmed by 0 bases and 8 bases, with 12 bases remaining between them. This CDR3 has 14 amino acids. The V gene's germline CDR1 is SGDLS and CDR2 YYNGEE. This chain's CDR3 is CASSVAPVAHEQFF. DNA for the CDR3: TGTGCCAGCAGCGTAGCTCCTGTCGCGCATGAGCAGTTCTTC.

The chain has TRBV25-1 and TRBJ2-7; 7 nucleotides line up with TRBD2. The CDR3 consists of 14 residues. Looked up from germline, CDR1 is MGHDK and CDR2 is SYGVNS. The trim removed 3 bases at V and 0 bases at J, leaving 2 bases unmatched. The CDR3 DNA is TGTGCCAGCAGTGATCCGGGGGGCTCCTACGAGCAGTACTTC. It translates to CASSDPGGSYEQYF.

This rearrangement joins TRBV19 to TRBJ2-5; 12 nucleotides align to TRBD2. With 5 bases clipped from V and 4 bases from J, the junction kept 8 bases outside the gene matches. The V gene's germline CDR1 is LNHDA and CDR2 SQIVND (reference sequence). CDR3 length equals 16 residues. CDR3: CASSQPETSGRETQYF. Written as DNA, the CDR3 is TGTGCCAGTAGTCAGCCAGAGACTAGCGGGAGAGAGACCCAGTACTTC.

This clone has only a few counts. V gene TRBV28 combines with J gene TRBJ2-7, with 8 bases lining up with TRBD2. This CDR3 is built from 13 residues. Per the germline V gene, CDR1 is MDHEN and CDR2 is SYDVKM. The V segment lost 7 bases and the J segment 4 bases; nucleotides outside the gene matches: 6. CDR3 protein: CASKPSGQYEQYF. The CDR3 DNA is TGTGCCAGCAAGCCTAGCGGGCAGTACGAGCAGTACTTC.

This clone was counted between two and nine times. This sequence joins TRBV7-2 and TRBJ1-5; D possibly corresponds to TRBD1 (6 bases). The V gene lost 4 bases and the J gene lost 3 bases, with 10 bases spanning the gap. This CDR3 contains 14 residues. The germline CDR1 and CDR2 sequences are SGHTA and FQGNSA. CDR3 sequence: CASSSGTTNQPQHF. CDR3 DNA sequence: TGTGCCAGCAGCTCTGGGACAACCAATCAGCCCCAGCATTTT.

The rearrangement links TRBV4-1 to TRBJ2-1, with 14 bases matching TRBD2. Looked up from germline, CDR1 is MGHRA and CDR2 is YSYEKL. The trim removed 0 bases at V and 0 bases at J, leaving 1 base unmatched. The CDR3 length is 18 residues. The CDR3 sequence: CASSQDGTSGSSYNEQFF. The CDR3 DNA reads as TGCGCCAGCAGCCAAGATGGGACTAGCGGGAGCTCCTACAATGAGCAGTTCTTC.

This rearrangement joins TRBV19 to TRBJ2-1; TRBD2 matches at 10 bases. This CDR3 comprises 16 residues. Germline V lookup: CDR1 LNHDA, CDR2 SQIVND (reference sequence). Trimming removed 1 base from V and 7 bases from J; junction bases left unmatched: 7. Written as DNA, the CDR3 is TGTGCCAGTAGTATAGGGCTAGCGGGAGTGTTTAATGAGCAGTTCTTC. Its protein is CASSIGLAGVFNEQFF.

This chain joins TRBV20-1 and TRBJ2-7; a possible D gene is TRBD1 (5 bases). V gave up 7 bases and J gave up 7 bases, with 14 bases separating them. Germline loops: CDR1 DFQATT, CDR2 SNEGSKA (reference sequence). The CDR3 runs to 11 residues. The CDR3 bases are TGCAGTGTCCCTGGAAAGGGGGAGCAGTACTTC. Amino acid sequence: CSVPGKGEQYF.

The CDR3 bases are TGTGCCAGCAGCTTAGGGACAGGGAGCAATCAGCCCCAGCATTTT. Translated: CASSLGTGSNQPQHF. The gene calls are TRBV7-8 and TRBJ1-5; 8 bases match TRBD1. Germline CDR1 and CDR2: SGHVS and FQNEAQ. With V trimmed by 1 base and J by 1 base, 0 bases remained unmatched. The CDR3 is made up of 15 amino acids.

This rearrangement joins TRBV7-9 to TRBJ2-1, with 10 bases identical to TRBD2. CDR1 is SEHNR and CDR2 is FQNEAQ in the germline V gene (reference sequence). J was trimmed by 4 bases and V by 5 bases; bases with no gene match: 8. The length of the CDR3 is 16 residues. In nucleotides, the CDR3 is TGTGCCAGCAGCGTCTGGGGACTAGCGCAATACAATGAGCAGTTCTTC. This encodes CASSVWGLAQYNEQFF.

This clone has a handful of counts. The CDR3 region is CASSLGFTGMGYEQYF. CDR3 nucleotides: TGTGCCAGCAGTTTGGGATTCACAGGGATGGGCTACGAGCAGTACTTC. The chain links TRBV28 to TRBJ2-7, with TRBD1 as a possible D gene (6 bases). The CDR3 covers 16 residues. CDR1 is MDHEN, CDR2 SYDVKM, per germline. The V and J ends lost 3 bases and 3 bases respectively, with 18 bases between them.

J is TRBJ2-7 and V is TRBV21-1; the DNA was not used to check the table's D call, TRBD2. TRBV21-1 is annotated as a pseudogene. This CDR3 contains 15 residues. This chain's CDR3 is CASSTHVGGANEQYF. As DNA, the CDR3 is TGTGCCAGCAGCACCCATGTTGGGGGGGCCAACGAGCAGTACTTC.

The chain uses TRBV6-6 and TRBJ2-1, with TRBD2 matching over 9 bases. This CDR3 contains 19 residues. Germline lookup yields CDR1 MNHNY and CDR2 SVGAGI (reference sequence). V was pared by 6 bases and J by 6 bases, with 21 bases of the junction left unmatched. The CDR3 sequence: CASSSFPLAGEGVGNEQFF. The CDR3 coding sequence is TGTGCCAGCAGCTCCTTCCCTTTAGCGGGAGAGGGTGTGGGCAATGAGCAGTTCTTC.

The DNA of the CDR3 is TGTGCCAGTAATCGACAGGGCAATCAGCCCCAGCATTTT. Translating it yields CASNRQGNQPQHF. This rearrangement joins TRBV6-6 to TRBJ1-5, with D tentatively TRBD1 (6 bases). The CDR3 runs 13 residues. The V end lost 9 bases, the J end lost 2 bases, and 11 bases lay between the germline ends. Germline V gene lookup returns CDR1 MNHNY and CDR2 SVGAGI (reference sequence).

This clone was counted once. The V gene is TRBV29-1, the J gene TRBJ2-1, with 10 bases aligning to TRBD2. CDR3 size: 14 residues. The germline V gene has CDR1 SQVTM and CDR2 ANQGSEA. Unmatched junction bases numbered 3, after V lost 3 bases and J lost 4 bases. The CDR3 sequence: CSVERTSGYNEQFF. The CDR3 DNA sequence: TGCAGCGTTGAGAGGACTAGCGGATACAATGAGCAGTTCTTC.

The V call is TRBV24-1, the J call TRBJ2-1; D is undetermined. Germline V gene data show CDR1 as KGHDR and CDR2 as SFDVKD. The CDR3 is 14 residues long. V dropped 5 bases and J dropped 5 bases, with 12 bases sitting between them. The CDR3 here is CATSGGWWDNEQFF. CDR3 in DNA: TGTGCCACCAGTGGAGGTTGGTGGGACAATGAGCAGTTCTTC.

The rearrangement links TRBV24-1 to TRBJ2-2, with 8 bases aligning to TRBD2. CDR3 length: 16 residues. With V trimmed by 2 bases and J by 5 bases, 6 bases remained unmatched. Germline loops: CDR1 KGHDR, CDR2 SFDVKD. CDR3 coding DNA: TGTGCCACCAGTGATTCTGGACTAGCTAAAACCGGGGAGCTGTTTTTT. It yields the protein CATSDSGLAKTGELFF.

The CDR3 coding sequence is TGCGCCAGCAGCCCGAGAGCAGGGAGCACAGATACGCAGTATTTT. Its translation: CASSPRAGSTDTQYF. The chain couples TRBV5-1 to TRBJ2-3, with a tentative D call TRBD1 (5 bases). The CDR3 length is 15 residues. The ends were cut back, 4 bases at V and 0 bases at J, with 12 bases in the middle. Germline CDR1 and CDR2: SGHRS and YFSETQ.

The chain recombines TRBV28 with TRBJ2-5; the match to TRBD1 covers 9 bases. Germline CDR1 reads MDHEN; CDR2 reads SYDVKM. Unmatched junction bases numbered 8, after V lost 5 bases and J lost 4 bases. The CDR3 runs 15 residues. The CDR3 reads CASSLPGTGLETQYF. CDR3 coding DNA: TGTGCCAGCAGTCTCCCCGGGACAGGGTTAGAGACCCAGTACTTC.